This paragraph covers one T cell receptor (beta chain) sequence. The protocol was immunoSEQ multiplex PCR, while the TCRdb copy is restricted to in-frame clones and leaves out a portion. The sample consists of about 76,000 clones, around nine tenths of them appearing once. The record originates from a study of blood T cell repertoires in COVID-19. This CDR3 region has 13 residues. Looked up from germline, CDR1 is KGHDR and CDR2 is SFDVKD. Trimming removed 3 bases from V and 3 bases from J, with 8 bases in between. This chain links TRBV24-1 with TRBJ2-7; no clear D gene. The clonotype comes from a human donor in a cohort sampled during active COVID-19. The sequencing sample was made of peripheral blood. This CDR3 reads CATSDGGFYEQYF. CDR3 bases: TGTGCCACCAGTGATGGCGGATTCTACGAGCAGTACTTC.